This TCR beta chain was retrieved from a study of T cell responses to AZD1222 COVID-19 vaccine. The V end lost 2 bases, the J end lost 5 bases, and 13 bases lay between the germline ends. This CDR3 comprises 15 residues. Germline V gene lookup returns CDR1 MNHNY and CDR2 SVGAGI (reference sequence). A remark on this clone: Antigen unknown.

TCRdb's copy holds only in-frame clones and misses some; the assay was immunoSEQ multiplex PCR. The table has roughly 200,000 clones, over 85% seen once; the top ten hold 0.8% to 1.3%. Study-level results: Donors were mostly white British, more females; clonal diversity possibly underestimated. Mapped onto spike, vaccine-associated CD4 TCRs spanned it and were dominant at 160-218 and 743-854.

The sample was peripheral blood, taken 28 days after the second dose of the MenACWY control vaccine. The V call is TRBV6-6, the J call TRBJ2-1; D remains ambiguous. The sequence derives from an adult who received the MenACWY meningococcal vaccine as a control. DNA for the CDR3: TGTGCCAGCAGTTACCAGGCGACGGGTGACAATGAGCAGTTCTTC. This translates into CASSYQATGDNEQFF.